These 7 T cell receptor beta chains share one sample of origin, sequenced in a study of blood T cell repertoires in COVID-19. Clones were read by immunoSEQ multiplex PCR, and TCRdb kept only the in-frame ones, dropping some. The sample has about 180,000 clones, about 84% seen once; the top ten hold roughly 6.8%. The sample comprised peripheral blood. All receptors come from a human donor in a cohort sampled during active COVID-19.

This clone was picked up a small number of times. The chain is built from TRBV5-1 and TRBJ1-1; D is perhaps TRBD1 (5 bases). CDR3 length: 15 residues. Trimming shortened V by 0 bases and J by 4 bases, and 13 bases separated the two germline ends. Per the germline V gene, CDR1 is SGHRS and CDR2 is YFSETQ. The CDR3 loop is CASSLVSQGSTEAFF. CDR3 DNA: TGCGCCAGCAGCTTGGTGTCCCAGGGAAGCACTGAAGCTTTCTTT.

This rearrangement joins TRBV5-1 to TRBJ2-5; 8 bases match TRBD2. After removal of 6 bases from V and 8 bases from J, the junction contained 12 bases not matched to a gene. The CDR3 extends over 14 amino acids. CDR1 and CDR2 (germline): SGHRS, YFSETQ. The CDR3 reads CASTAGGLGGTQYF. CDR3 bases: TGCGCCAGCACAGCTGGGGGACTAGGAGGCACCCAGTACTTC.

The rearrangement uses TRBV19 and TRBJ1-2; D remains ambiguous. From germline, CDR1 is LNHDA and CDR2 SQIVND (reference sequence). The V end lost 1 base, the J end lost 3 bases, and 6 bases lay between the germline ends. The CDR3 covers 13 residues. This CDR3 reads CASSIAGDYGYTF. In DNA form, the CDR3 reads TGTGCCAGTAGTATAGCCGGGGACTATGGCTACACCTTC.

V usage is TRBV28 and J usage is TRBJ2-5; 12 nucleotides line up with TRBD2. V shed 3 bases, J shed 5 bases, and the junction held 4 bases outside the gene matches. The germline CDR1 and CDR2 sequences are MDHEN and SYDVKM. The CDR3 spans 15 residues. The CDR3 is CASSLSSGGVETQYF. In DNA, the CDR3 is TGTGCCAGCAGTTTGTCTAGCGGGGGGGTGGAGACCCAGTACTTC.

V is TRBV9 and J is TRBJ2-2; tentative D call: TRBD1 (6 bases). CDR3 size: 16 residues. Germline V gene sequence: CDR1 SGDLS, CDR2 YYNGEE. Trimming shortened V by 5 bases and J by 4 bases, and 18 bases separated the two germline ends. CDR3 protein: CASSPHPQGGTGELFF. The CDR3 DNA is TGTGCCAGCAGTCCCCATCCACAGGGCGGCACCGGGGAGCTGTTTTTT.

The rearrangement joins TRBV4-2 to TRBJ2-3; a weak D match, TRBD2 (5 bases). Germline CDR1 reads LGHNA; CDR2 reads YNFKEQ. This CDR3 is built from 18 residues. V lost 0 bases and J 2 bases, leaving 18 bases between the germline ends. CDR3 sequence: CASSQDGSRGLFTDTQYF. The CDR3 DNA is TGTGCCAGCAGCCAAGATGGGTCGCGTGGACTTTTCACAGATACGCAGTATTTT.

CDR3 sequence: CASSRARTGWDTEAFF. The DNA for the CDR3 is TGTGCCAGCAGCAGGGCCCGGACAGGGTGGGACACTGAAGCTTTCTTT. The chain has TRBV5-4 and TRBJ1-1; 8 positions agree with TRBD1. There are 16 residues in the CDR3. The ends lost 4 bases at V and 3 bases at J; junction bases unmatched: 11. Germline loops: CDR1 SGHNT, CDR2 YYREEE (reference sequence).